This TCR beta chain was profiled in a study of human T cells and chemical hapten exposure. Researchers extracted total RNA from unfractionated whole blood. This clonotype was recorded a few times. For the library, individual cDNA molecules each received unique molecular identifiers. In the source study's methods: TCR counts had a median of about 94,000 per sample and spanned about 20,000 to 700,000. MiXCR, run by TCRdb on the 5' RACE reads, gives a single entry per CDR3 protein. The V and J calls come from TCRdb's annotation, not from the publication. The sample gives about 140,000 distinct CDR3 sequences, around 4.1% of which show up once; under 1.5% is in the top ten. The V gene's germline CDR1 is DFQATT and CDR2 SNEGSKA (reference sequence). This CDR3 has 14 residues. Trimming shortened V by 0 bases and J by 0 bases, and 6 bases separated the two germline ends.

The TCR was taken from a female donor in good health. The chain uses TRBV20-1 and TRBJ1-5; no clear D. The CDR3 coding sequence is TGCAGTGCTAGAGATCGGCGTAGCAATCAGCCCCAGCATTTT. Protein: CSARDRRSNQPQHF.